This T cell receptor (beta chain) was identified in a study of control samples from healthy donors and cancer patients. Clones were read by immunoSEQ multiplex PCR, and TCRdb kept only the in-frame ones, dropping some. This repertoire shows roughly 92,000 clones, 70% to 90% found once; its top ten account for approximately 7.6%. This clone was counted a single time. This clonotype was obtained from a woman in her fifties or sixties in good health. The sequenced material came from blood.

The CDR3 sequence is CASSPHLRGERISYEQYF. CDR3 DNA: TGTGCCAGCAGTCCGCATCTTAGGGGGGAGCGGATCTCCTACGAGCAGTACTTC. The rearrangement uses TRBV27 and TRBJ2-7; D is possibly TRBD1 or TRBD2 (6 bases each). V was pared by 5 bases and J by 0 bases, with 23 bases between. The CDR3 covers 18 residues. Per germline, CDR1 MNHEY and CDR2 SMNVEV (reference sequence).